This paragraph covers one T cell receptor beta chain sequence. The CDR3 contains 15 residues. V lost 0 bases, J lost 0 bases, and 10 bases lay in between. Germline V gene data show CDR1 as SGDLS and CDR2 as YYNGEE. This sample is part of a study of blood T cell repertoires in COVID-19. Across the whole study: Whether acute or convalescent, the COVID-19 samples came from the United States, Italy and Spain. T cells, B-cell-depleted T cells, or PBMCs provided the cDNA or gDNA that served as material.

The Seattle patients joined while their infection was active and were tracked longitudinally afterward. As handled by the study authors: Reference gene primer amplification in the assay estimated nucleated cell counts. Data came from immunoSEQ multiplex PCR; TCRdb stores just in-frame clones and leaves some out. V, J and clone size are those of that table, while D and trimming were read from the DNA. The table includes fewer than 600,000 clones, 85% to 90% detected once. The chain couples TRBV9 to TRBJ2-7; D uncertain. This TCR was recovered from a man aged 18 to 30 with COVID-19, enrolled during active disease. Material: peripheral blood. In nucleotides, the CDR3 is TGTGCCAGCAGCGTAGACTGGTCGAGCTCCTACGAGCAGTACTTC. This gives the protein CASSVDWSSSYEQYF.